This is a list of T cell receptor beta chains from one sample in a study of response to subunit inactivated influenza vaccine. TCRdb analysed the RT-PCR reads with MiXCR anew, one entry per CDR3 protein. Of a few hundred thousand distinct CDR3 sequences in the sample, around 15% were seen once. The source material was PBMCs from blood, sampled about 11 days after vaccination. Source of these receptors: a middle-aged man who received an inactivated influenza vaccine. CDR3s include the opening cysteine and the closing phenylalanine or tryptophan. Fields, in order: J gene, D gene, V gene, clone size, CDR3 protein, CDR3 DNA. A D gene is named only where the DNA matches it firmly. Clone size is stated in some rows and not others, as once, few, many or a class when expanded.

>TRBJ2-3|.|TRBV6-2/TRBV6-3|few
CASSYSYRDTQQGTQYF
TGTGCCAGCAGTTACTCGTACCGGGACACCCAGCAAGGAACGCAGTATTTT
>TRBJ1-6|TRBD1|TRBV6-1|.
CASSERGQGNSPLHF
TGTGCCAGCAGTGAAAGGGGACAGGGCAATTCACCCCTCCACTTT
>TRBJ2-1|.|TRBV6-2/TRBV6-3|.
CASSPGTYLNEQFF
TGTGCCAGCAGCCCCGGGACCTATCTGAATGAGCAGTTCTTC
>TRBJ1-2|.|TRBV6-1|.
CASSDIGYTF
TGTGCCAGCAGTGATATTGGCTACACCTTC
>TRBJ2-3|TRBD2|TRBV5-1|.
CASAFGTSVDTQYF
TGCGCCAGCGCCTTTGGGACTAGCGTAGATACGCAGTATTTT
>TRBJ2-7|.|TRBV12-3/TRBV12-4|large
CASSSQIYEQYF
TGTGCCAGCAGCTCACAGATATACGAGCAGTACTTC
>TRBJ2-7|TRBD2|TRBV4-2|.
CASSQDTSGAYEQYF
TGTGCCAGCAGCCAGGATACTAGCGGCGCCTACGAGCAGTACTTC
>TRBJ2-7|.|TRBV29-1|few
CSVDLGYEQYF
TGCAGCGTTGACCTGGGCTACGAGCAGTACTTC
>TRBJ2-1|TRBD2|TRBV20-1|.
CSARRLAGVPYNEQFF
TGCAGTGCTAGGCGGCTAGCGGGGGTCCCGTACAATGAGCAGTTCTTC
>TRBJ2-6|.|TRBV4-2|.
CASRPNRGSGANVLTF
TGTGCCAGCAGACCCAATCGAGGATCTGGGGCCAACGTCCTGACTTTC
>TRBJ1-5|TRBD1|TRBV12-3/TRBV12-4|.
CASTAGQGADVSNQPQHF
TGTGCCAGCACCGCGGGGCAGGGGGCAGATGTTAGCAATCAGCCCCAGCATTTT
>TRBJ2-5|.|TRBV2|.
CASGKGAHQETQYF
TGTGCCAGCGGAAAGGGAGCACACCAAGAGACCCAGTACTTC
>TRBJ2-5|TRBD1|TRBV4-2|many
CASSQDRRETQYF
TGCGCCAGCAGTCAGGACAGGCGAGAGACCCAGTACTTC
>TRBJ2-4|.|TRBV19|few
CASSQVYTAGIQYF
TGTGCCAGTAGCCAGGTCTATACGGCGGGCATTCAGTACTTC
>TRBJ1-4|TRBD1|TRBV28|.
CASSQKPGQTNEKLFF
TGTGCCAGCAGTCAGAAACCGGGACAGACTAATGAAAAACTGTTTTTT
>TRBJ2-7|TRBD1|TRBV3-1|.
CASSPGQGARNEQYF
TGTGCCAGCAGCCCCGGACAGGGGGCGAGAAACGAGCAGTACTTC
>TRBJ2-7|.|TRBV7-2|few
CASSLAASQPYEQYF
TGTGCTAGCAGCTTAGCAGCTAGTCAGCCCTACGAGCAGTACTTC
>TRBJ1-5|.|TRBV12-3/TRBV12-4|few
CASRAGTADQPQHF
TGTGCCAGCAGGGCCGGGACGGCAGATCAGCCCCAGCATTTT
>TRBJ1-2|.|TRBV7-2|.
CASSDLGGYTF
TGTGCCAGCAGCGACTTGGGTGGCTACACCTTC
>TRBJ2-3|.|TRBV29-1|.
CSVEDPTPEGPTDTQYF
TGCAGCGTTGAAGATCCCACACCTGAGGGACCCACAGATACGCAGTATTTT
>TRBJ2-3|.|TRBV20-1|few
CSAIHLQGGGRSDTQYF
TGCAGTGCCATACATCTCCAGGGGGGCGGAAGGTCAGATACGCAGTATTTT
>TRBJ2-1|TRBD1|TRBV15|few
CATSRDGRQGRDEQFF
TGTGCCACCAGCAGAGATGGGCGACAGGGTAGGGATGAGCAGTTCTTC
>TRBJ1-1|TRBD1|TRBV7-2|.
CASSFRRDRGDTEAFF
TGTGCCAGCAGCTTTCGCCGGGACAGGGGGGACACTGAAGCTTTCTTT
>TRBJ1-2|.|TRBV2|many
CASSQGLDGYTF
TGTGCCAGCAGTCAGGGTCTAGATGGCTACACCTTC
>TRBJ2-2|.|TRBV5-5|.
CASSVDGRNTGELFF
TGTGCCAGCAGTGTGGACGGGAGAAACACCGGGGAGCTGTTTTTT
>TRBJ2-1|TRBD2|TRBV20-1|.
CRLFRTSGSIGSYNEQFF
TGCAGACTGTTTCGGACTAGCGGGAGTATCGGCTCCTACAATGAGCAGTTCTTC
>TRBJ2-3|.|TRBV28|.
CASSPRPSWGLSTDTQYF
TGTGCCAGCAGCCCCCGTCCCAGTTGGGGACTGAGCACAGATACGCAGTATTTT
>TRBJ1-6|TRBD1|TRBV4-2|few
CASSQEQGASNSPLHF
TGTGCCAGCAGCCAAGAACAGGGGGCTAGTAATTCACCCCTCCACTTT
>TRBJ2-1|TRBD1|TRBV28|.
CASSLSGQGAYNEQFF
TGTGCCAGCAGTTTGAGTGGGCAGGGGGCTTACAATGAGCAGTTCTTC
>TRBJ1-1|.|TRBV7-2|few
CASSLVVSWAEAFF
TGTGCCAGCAGCTTAGTAGTTTCCTGGGCTGAAGCTTTCTTT
>TRBJ2-7|TRBD2|TRBV5-1|.
CASSEAGWAYEQYF
TGCGCCAGCAGTGAAGCGGGATGGGCCTACGAGCAGTACTTC
>TRBJ2-7|.|TRBV6-5|many
CASSYLLSTDYEQYF
TGTGCCAGCAGTTATTTACTGTCAACCGACTACGAGCAGTACTTC
>TRBJ2-5|TRBD1|TRBV12-3/TRBV12-4|.
CASSFFTGQGKKTQYF
TGTGCCAGCAGTTTTTTTACGGGACAGGGAAAGAAGACCCAGTACTTC
>TRBJ1-1|.|TRBV4-3|.
CASSQGVGLNTEAFF
TGCGCCAGCAGCCAAGGGGTCGGCTTGAACACTGAAGCTTTCTTT
>TRBJ2-5|TRBD2|TRBV20-1|.
CSASRTSVKETQYF
TGCAGTGCCTCTCGGACTAGCGTCAAAGAGACCCAGTACTTC
>TRBJ2-1|TRBD2|TRBV28|.
CASKETGGGRYNEQFF
TGTGCCAGCAAAGAGACGGGGGGAGGGCGGTACAATGAGCAGTTCTTC
>TRBJ2-1|.|TRBV20-1|many
CSASGVGAAPVNEQFF
TGCAGTGCTAGCGGCGTCGGAGCCGCCCCTGTCAATGAGCAGTTCTTC
>TRBJ2-7|.|TRBV3-1|.
CASSQAGYEQYF
TGTGCCAGCAGCCAAGCAGGCTACGAGCAGTACTTC
>TRBJ2-7|TRBD2|TRBV5-1|.
CASKLAGGRSYEQYF
TGCGCCAGCAAGCTAGCGGGAGGGAGGTCCTACGAGCAGTACTTC
>TRBJ2-1|.|TRBV7-3|.
CASSLMGGPYNEQFF
TGTGCCAGCAGCTTAATGGGGGGCCCCTACAATGAGCAGTTCTTC
>TRBJ1-5|.|TRBV10-3|.
CAIREGGVGNQPQHF
TGTGCCATCAGGGAGGGGGGGGTAGGTAATCAGCCCCAGCATTTT
>TRBJ1-3|.|TRBV7-8|.
CASSLVGAATGNTIYF
TGTGCCAGCAGCTTAGTAGGTGCAGCAACAGGAAACACCATATATTTT